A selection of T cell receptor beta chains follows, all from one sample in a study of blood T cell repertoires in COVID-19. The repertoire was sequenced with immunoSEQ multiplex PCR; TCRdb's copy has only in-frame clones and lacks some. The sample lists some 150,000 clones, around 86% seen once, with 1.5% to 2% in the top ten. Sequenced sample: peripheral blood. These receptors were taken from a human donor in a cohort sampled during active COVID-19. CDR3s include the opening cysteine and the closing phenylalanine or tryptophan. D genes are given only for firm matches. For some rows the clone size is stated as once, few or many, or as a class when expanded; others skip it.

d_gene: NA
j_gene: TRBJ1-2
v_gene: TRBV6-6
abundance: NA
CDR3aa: CASKSQATYGYTF
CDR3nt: TGTGCCAGTAAATCACAGGCTACCTATGGCTACACCTTC

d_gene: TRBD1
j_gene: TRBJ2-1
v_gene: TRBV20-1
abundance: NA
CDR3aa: CSASSGQGQYNEQFF
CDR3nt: TGCAGTGCTAGTTCGGGACAGGGACAATACAATGAGCAGTTCTTC

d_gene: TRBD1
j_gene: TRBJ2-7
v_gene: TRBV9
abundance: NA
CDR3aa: CASSVGGTDPVF
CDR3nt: TGTGCCAGCAGCGTAGGAGGGACAGACCCCGTTTTC

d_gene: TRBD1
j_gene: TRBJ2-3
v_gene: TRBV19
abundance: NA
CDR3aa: CASRVHGQVGTDTQYF
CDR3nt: TGTGCCAGTAGGGTTCATGGACAGGTTGGCACAGATACGCAGTATTTT

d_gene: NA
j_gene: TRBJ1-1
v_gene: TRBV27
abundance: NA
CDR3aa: CASSLTGGRGEAFF
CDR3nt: TGTGCCAGCAGTTTAACGGGGGGCCGGGGGGAAGCTTTCTTT

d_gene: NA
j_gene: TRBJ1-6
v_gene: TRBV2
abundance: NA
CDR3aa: CASTLTGGTTYSPLHF
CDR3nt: TGTGCCAGCACCCTAACGGGGGGGACTACTTATTCACCCCTCCACTTT

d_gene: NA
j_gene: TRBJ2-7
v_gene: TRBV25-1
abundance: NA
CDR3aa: CASSSQGFGYYEQYF
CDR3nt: TGTGCCAGCAGTTCCCAGGGATTCGGATACTACGAGCAGTACTTC

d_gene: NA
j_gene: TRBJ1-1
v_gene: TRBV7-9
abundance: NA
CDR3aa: CASSRSTGNTEAFF
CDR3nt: TGTGCCAGCAGCCGATCGACAGGGAACACTGAAGCTTTCTTT

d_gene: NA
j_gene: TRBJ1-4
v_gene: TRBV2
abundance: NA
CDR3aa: CASSRSGTNEKLFF
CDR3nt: TGTGCCAGCAGTAGATCCGGGACAAATGAAAAACTGTTTTTT

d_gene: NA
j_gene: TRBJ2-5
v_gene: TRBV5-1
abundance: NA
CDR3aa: CASSHPTPRWETQYF
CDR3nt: TGCGCCAGCAGCCACCCAACCCCTAGGTGGGAGACCCAGTACTTC

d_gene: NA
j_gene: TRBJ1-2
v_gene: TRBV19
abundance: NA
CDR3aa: CASSRGLTSNYGYTF
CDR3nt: TGTGCCAGTAGCCGGGGACTAACCTCTAACTATGGCTACACCTTC

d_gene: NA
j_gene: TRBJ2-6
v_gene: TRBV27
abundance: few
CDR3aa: CASSLSGGSSGANVLTF
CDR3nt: TGTGCCAGCAGTTTATCCGGTGGGAGCTCTGGGGCCAACGTCCTGACTTTC

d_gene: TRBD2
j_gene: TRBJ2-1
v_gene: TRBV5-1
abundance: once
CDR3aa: CASNPGLADEQFF
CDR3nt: TGCGCCAGCAACCCGGGACTAGCGGATGAGCAGTTCTTC

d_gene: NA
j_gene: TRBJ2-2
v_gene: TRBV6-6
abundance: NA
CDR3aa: CASSFLAEGGELFF
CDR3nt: TGTGCCAGCAGTTTCCTAGCAGAGGGCGGGGAGCTGTTTTTT

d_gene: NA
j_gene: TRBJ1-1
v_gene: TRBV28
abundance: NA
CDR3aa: CASSAYSYTEAFF
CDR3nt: TGTGCCAGCAGTGCCTACAGTTACACTGAAGCTTTCTTT

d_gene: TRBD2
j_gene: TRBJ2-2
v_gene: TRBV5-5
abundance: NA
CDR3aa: CASSLLGEGGELFF
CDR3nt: TGTGCCAGCAGCCTCCTGGGGGAGGGCGGGGAGCTGTTTTTT

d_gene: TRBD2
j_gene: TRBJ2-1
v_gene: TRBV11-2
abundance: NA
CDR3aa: CASSPGLATYNEQFF
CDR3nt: TGTGCCAGCAGCCCAGGACTAGCTACCTACAATGAGCAGTTCTTC

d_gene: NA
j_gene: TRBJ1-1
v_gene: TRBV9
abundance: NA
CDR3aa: CASTLSQVNTEAFF
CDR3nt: TGTGCCAGCACCTTGAGCCAGGTGAACACTGAAGCTTTCTTT

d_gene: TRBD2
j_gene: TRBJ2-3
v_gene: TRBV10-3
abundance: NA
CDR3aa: CAIQGGGIDTQYF
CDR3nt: TGTGCCATCCAAGGCGGGGGAATAGATACGCAGTATTTT

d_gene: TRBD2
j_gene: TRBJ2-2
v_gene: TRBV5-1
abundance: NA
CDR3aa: CASSLHGGGDTGELFF
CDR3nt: TGCGCCAGCAGCCTCCACGGGGGAGGGGACACCGGGGAGCTGTTTTTT

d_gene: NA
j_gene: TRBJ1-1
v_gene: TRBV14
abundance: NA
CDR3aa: CASSQEFYTEAFF
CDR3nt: TGTGCCAGCAGCCAAGAATTCTACACTGAAGCTTTCTTT

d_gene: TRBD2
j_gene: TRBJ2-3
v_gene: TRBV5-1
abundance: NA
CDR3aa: CASSGGLAPWGDTQYF
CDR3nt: TGCGCCAGCAGCGGGGGACTAGCTCCGTGGGGTGATACGCAGTATTTT

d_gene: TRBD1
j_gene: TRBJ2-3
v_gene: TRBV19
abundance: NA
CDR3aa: CASSVRDRGSDTQYF
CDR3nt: TGTGCCAGTAGTGTCCGGGACAGGGGGTCAGATACGCAGTATTTT

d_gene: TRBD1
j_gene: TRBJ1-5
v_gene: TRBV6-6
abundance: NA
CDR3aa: CASSGTGTFSNQPQHF
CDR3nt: TGTGCCAGCAGTGGGACAGGGACCTTTAGCAATCAGCCCCAGCATTTT

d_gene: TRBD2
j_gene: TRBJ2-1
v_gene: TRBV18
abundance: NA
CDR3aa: CASSPTSGSSYNEQFF
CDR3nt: TGTGCCAGCTCGCCAACTAGCGGGAGCTCCTACAATGAGCAGTTCTTC

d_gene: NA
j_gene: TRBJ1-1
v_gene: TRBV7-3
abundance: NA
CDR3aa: CASSLNPDVNTEAFF
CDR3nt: TGTGCCAGCAGCTTAAATCCAGATGTGAACACTGAAGCTTTCTTT

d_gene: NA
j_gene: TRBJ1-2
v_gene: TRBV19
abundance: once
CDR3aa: CASTLGTLHNYGYTF
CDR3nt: TGTGCCAGTACCCTAGGGACACTTCATAACTATGGCTACACCTTC

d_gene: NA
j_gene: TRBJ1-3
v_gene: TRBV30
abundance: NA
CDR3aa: CAWSYITGWGSGNTIYF
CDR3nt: TGTGCCTGGAGTTATATAACAGGGTGGGGGTCTGGAAACACCATATATTTT

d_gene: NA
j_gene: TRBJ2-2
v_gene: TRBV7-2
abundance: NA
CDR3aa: CASSRFRLGSTGELFF
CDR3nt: TGTGCCAGCAGCCGCTTCCGTCTTGGCTCCACCGGGGAGCTGTTTTTT

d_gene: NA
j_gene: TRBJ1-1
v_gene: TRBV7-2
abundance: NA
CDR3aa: CASSFSPESTEAFF
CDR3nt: TGTGCCAGCAGCTTTTCGCCGGAGAGTACTGAAGCTTTCTTT

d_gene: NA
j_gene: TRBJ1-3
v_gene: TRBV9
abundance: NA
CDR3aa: CASSVGTGGFRNTIYF
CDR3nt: TGTGCCAGCAGCGTTGGAACCGGAGGGTTCAGAAACACCATATATTTT

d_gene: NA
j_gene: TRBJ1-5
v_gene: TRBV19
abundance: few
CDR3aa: CASSGQYDSNQPQHF
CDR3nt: TGTGCCAGTAGTGGACAGTATGATAGCAATCAGCCCCAGCATTTT

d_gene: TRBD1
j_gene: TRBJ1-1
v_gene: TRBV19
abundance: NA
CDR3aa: CASSDRGLSSEAFF
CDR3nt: TGTGCCAGTAGCGACAGGGGGCTTTCTTCTGAAGCTTTCTTT

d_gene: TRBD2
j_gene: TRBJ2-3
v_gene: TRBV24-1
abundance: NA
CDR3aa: CATSGSSGIGWDTQYF
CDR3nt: TGTGCCACCAGTGGGAGTAGCGGGATCGGTTGGGATACGCAGTATTTT

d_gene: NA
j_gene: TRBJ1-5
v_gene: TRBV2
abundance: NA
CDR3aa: CASSEEGDQPQHF
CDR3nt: TGTGCCAGCAGTGAAGAGGGGGACCAGCCCCAGCATTTT

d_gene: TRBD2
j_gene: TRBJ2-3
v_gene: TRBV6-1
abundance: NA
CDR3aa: CASSEHAGEGTDTQYF
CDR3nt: TGTGCCAGCAGTGAACATGCGGGAGAAGGCACAGATACGCAGTATTTT

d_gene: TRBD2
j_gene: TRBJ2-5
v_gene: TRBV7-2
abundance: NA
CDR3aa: CASTISSGETQYF
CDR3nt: TGTGCCAGCACGATTTCTAGCGGGGAGACCCAGTACTTC

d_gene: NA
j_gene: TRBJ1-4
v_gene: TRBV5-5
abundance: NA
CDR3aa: CASSLGHHNEKLFF
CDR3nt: TGTGCCAGCAGCTTGGGACACCACAATGAAAAACTGTTTTTT

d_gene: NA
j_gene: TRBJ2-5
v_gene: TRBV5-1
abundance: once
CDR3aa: CASSLWSGQETQYF
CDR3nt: TGCGCCAGCAGCTTGTGGAGCGGACAAGAGACCCAGTACTTC

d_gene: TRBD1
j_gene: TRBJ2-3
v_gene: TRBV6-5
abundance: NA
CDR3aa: CASTRDRSTDTQYF
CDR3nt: TGTGCCAGCACTAGGGACAGGAGCACAGATACGCAGTATTTT

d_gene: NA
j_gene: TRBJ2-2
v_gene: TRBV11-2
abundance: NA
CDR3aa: CASIPSSESGELFF
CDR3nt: TGTGCCAGCATCCCCTCTAGCGAATCCGGGGAGCTGTTTTTT